The rows below give T cell receptor beta chains drawn from one sample of a study of blood T cell repertoires in COVID-19. The repertoire was sequenced with immunoSEQ multiplex PCR; TCRdb's copy has only in-frame clones and lacks some. The profile shows a few hundred thousand clones, roughly 89% of them singletons. The specimen sequenced was PBMCs or T cells enriched from blood (not recorded which). These receptors were taken from a man aged 25 to 45 who had been exposed to COVID-19. Both conserved end residues are part of each CDR3. Each record gives: clone size, J gene, V gene, D gene, CDR3 protein, CDR3 DNA. A D gene is named only where the DNA matches it firmly. Clone size is shown for a subset of rows, as once, few, many or a class of expanded clone.

>NA|TRBJ2-6|TRBV4-1|NA
CASSQHPGVPKGANVLTF
TGCGCCAGCAGCCAACACCCCGGGGTCCCCAAGGGGGCCAACGTCCTGACTTTC
>once|TRBJ2-1|TRBV6-6|NA
CASSPSDNEQFF
TGTGCCAGCAGTCCCAGTGACAATGAGCAGTTCTTC
>NA|TRBJ1-1|TRBV7-8|NA
CASSLGGRILNTEAFF
TGTGCCAGCAGCTTAGGAGGTAGGATTTTGAACACTGAAGCTTTCTTT
>NA|TRBJ1-2|TRBV19|NA
CASIPQTGTGYGYTF
TGTGCCAGTATCCCACAAACCGGCACAGGGTATGGCTACACCTTC
>NA|TRBJ1-1|TRBV13|NA
CASLPWRRNTEAFF
TGTGCCAGCCTCCCGTGGAGACGGAACACTGAAGCTTTCTTT
>NA|TRBJ2-3|TRBV9|TRBD2
CASSTRGAPTDTQYF
TGTGCCAGCAGCACGCGGGGGGCCCCCACAGATACGCAGTATTTT
>NA|TRBJ1-4|TRBV5-5|NA
CASSPTPGTTNEKLFF
TGTGCCAGCAGCCCTACCCCCGGGACAACTAATGAAAAACTGTTTTTT
>NA|TRBJ2-1|TRBV6-1|TRBD2
CASSELAGGARNEQFF
TGTGCCAGCAGTGAACTAGCGGGGGGGGCGAGGAATGAGCAGTTCTTC
>NA|TRBJ2-2|TRBV14|NA
CASSQVSDTGELFF
TGTGCCAGCAGCCAAGTTAGTGACACCGGGGAGCTGTTTTTT
>NA|TRBJ1-1|TRBV6-5|NA
CASRTQTENTEAFF
TGTGCCAGCAGGACGCAAACAGAGAACACTGAAGCTTTCTTT
>NA|TRBJ1-6|TRBV11-2|NA
CASSKEGAPSPLHF
TGTGCCAGCAGCAAGGAGGGAGCCCCTTCACCCCTCCACTTT
>few|TRBJ2-3|TRBV9|TRBD2
CASSTRGNTDTQYF
TGTGCCAGCAGCACGCGGGGGAACACAGATACGCAGTATTTT
>NA|TRBJ2-1|TRBV10-2|NA
CASGAGGGALDEQFF
TGCGCCAGCGGCGCCGGAGGGGGCGCCCTTGATGAGCAGTTCTTC
>NA|TRBJ2-3|TRBV14|NA
CASSLQEPSTDTQYF
TGTGCCAGCAGCCTCCAAGAGCCAAGCACAGATACGCAGTATTTT
>NA|TRBJ2-5|TRBV27|TRBD1
CASSFGQGRETQYF
TGTGCCAGCAGTTTCGGACAGGGGAGAGAGACCCAGTACTTC
>NA|TRBJ1-6|TRBV7-2|NA
CATEKRGSSPLHF
TGTGCCACCGAGAAACGAGGGAGTTCACCCCTCCACTTT
>NA|TRBJ1-6|TRBV11-2|TRBD1
CATSEGQNNSPLHF
TGTGCCACCTCTGAGGGACAGAATAATTCACCCCTCCACTTT
>NA|TRBJ1-5|TRBV19|NA
CASSIWGQDYSTGQPQHF
TGTGCCAGTAGTATTTGGGGCCAGGATTATTCTACGGGTCAGCCCCAGCATTTT
>NA|TRBJ2-2|TRBV7-9|NA
CASSQITGELFF
TGTGCCAGCAGCCAGATCACCGGGGAGCTGTTTTTT
>NA|TRBJ2-1|TRBV3-1/TRBV3-2|TRBD2
CASSVLAGGLNNEQFF
TGTGCCAGCAGCGTACTAGCGGGGGGCCTAAACAATGAGCAGTTCTTC
>NA|TRBJ1-6|TRBV19|TRBD1
CASSITGQGYNSPLHF
TGTGCCAGTAGTATCACAGGACAGGGCTATAATTCACCCCTCCACTTT
>NA|TRBJ2-5|TRBV5-1|TRBD2
CASRTSGDQETQYF
TGCGCCAGCAGGACTAGCGGGGACCAAGAGACCCAGTACTTC
>NA|TRBJ1-1|TRBV5-6|NA
CASSLTVNTEAFF
TGTGCCAGCAGCCTAACGGTGAACACTGAAGCTTTCTTT
>once|TRBJ2-6|TRBV19|NA
CASSTRTEGGLFGANVLTF
TGTGCCAGTAGTACCAGGACGGAGGGAGGACTTTTTGGGGCCAACGTCCTGACTTTC
>NA|TRBJ2-1|TRBV20-1|NA
CSATLYNEQFF
TGCAGTGCTACCCTTTACAATGAGCAGTTCTTC
>NA|TRBJ1-5|TRBV5-5|NA
CASSLDWGDFNQPQHF
TGTGCCAGCAGCTTGGATTGGGGGGATTTCAATCAGCCCCAGCATTTT
>few|TRBJ1-3|TRBV27|NA
CASSLSRGTGNTIYF
TGTGCCAGCAGTTTATCTAGGGGGACTGGAAACACCATATATTTT
>NA|TRBJ1-2|TRBV12-3/TRBV12-4|NA
CASSFPDYGYTF
TGTGCCAGCAGTTTCCCGGACTATGGCTACACCTTC
>NA|TRBJ1-6|TRBV7-9|TRBD1
CASSPGGGALLNSPLHF
TGTGCCAGCAGCCCAGGGGGCGGAGCTTTACTAAATTCACCCCTCCACTTT
>once|TRBJ2-2|TRBV3-1/TRBV3-2|TRBD1
CASSQETGGNTGELFF
TGTGCCAGCAGCCAAGAGACAGGGGGCAACACCGGGGAGCTGTTTTTT
>NA|TRBJ1-2|TRBV4-2|NA
CASSQVSVDGQYGYTF
TGTGCCAGCAGCCAAGTCTCCGTCGACGGACAGTATGGCTACACCTTC
>NA|TRBJ2-1|TRBV7-2|NA
CASSLAFGGNEQFF
TGTGCCAGCAGCTTAGCCTTCGGGGGCAATGAGCAGTTCTTC
>NA|TRBJ1-4|TRBV24-1|NA
CATSDLQYNGDEKLFF
TGTGCCACCAGTGATTTGCAATACAATGGAGATGAAAAACTGTTTTTT
>NA|TRBJ1-6|TRBV3-1/TRBV3-2|NA
CASSQVRGPLHF
TGTGCCAGCAGCCAAGTACGAGGACCCCTCCACTTT
>NA|TRBJ2-6|TRBV1|NA
CTSSRTGAVLRANVLTF
TGCACCAGCAGCCGGACTGGTGCCGTTCTGAGGGCCAACGTCCTGACTTTC
>NA|TRBJ1-5|TRBV4-1|TRBD1
CASSQVAGDRGNQPQHF
TGCGCCAGCAGCCAAGTCGCGGGCGACAGGGGAAATCAGCCCCAGCATTTT
>NA|TRBJ2-5|TRBV11-1|NA
CASSSPPGQGRETQYF
TGTGCCAGCAGCTCCCCTCCAGGGCAGGGAAGGGAGACCCAGTACTTC